This record concerns one T cell receptor beta chain sequence. At the deep level, the assay was run. Method: immunoSEQ multiplex PCR; TCRdb's copy keeps in-frame clones and lacks some. The table includes 1,400,000 or so clones, 97% to 99% detected once. This sample was taken from a study of shared clonotypes between healthy human individuals. The CDR3 consists of 14 residues. V lost 3 bases and J lost 1, with 6 bases in between. The V gene's germline CDR1 is SNHLY and CDR2 FYNNEI. Sample: naive CD4+ T cells sorted from blood. Indicated subset: CD45RA+ positively selected. The receptor was isolated from a young man in good health. The V call is TRBV2, the J call TRBJ2-2; D is unresolved. CDR3 DNA sequence: TGTGCCAGCAGTGACAGGAGGAACACCGGGGAGCTGTTTTTT. Translation gives CASSDRRNTGELFF.